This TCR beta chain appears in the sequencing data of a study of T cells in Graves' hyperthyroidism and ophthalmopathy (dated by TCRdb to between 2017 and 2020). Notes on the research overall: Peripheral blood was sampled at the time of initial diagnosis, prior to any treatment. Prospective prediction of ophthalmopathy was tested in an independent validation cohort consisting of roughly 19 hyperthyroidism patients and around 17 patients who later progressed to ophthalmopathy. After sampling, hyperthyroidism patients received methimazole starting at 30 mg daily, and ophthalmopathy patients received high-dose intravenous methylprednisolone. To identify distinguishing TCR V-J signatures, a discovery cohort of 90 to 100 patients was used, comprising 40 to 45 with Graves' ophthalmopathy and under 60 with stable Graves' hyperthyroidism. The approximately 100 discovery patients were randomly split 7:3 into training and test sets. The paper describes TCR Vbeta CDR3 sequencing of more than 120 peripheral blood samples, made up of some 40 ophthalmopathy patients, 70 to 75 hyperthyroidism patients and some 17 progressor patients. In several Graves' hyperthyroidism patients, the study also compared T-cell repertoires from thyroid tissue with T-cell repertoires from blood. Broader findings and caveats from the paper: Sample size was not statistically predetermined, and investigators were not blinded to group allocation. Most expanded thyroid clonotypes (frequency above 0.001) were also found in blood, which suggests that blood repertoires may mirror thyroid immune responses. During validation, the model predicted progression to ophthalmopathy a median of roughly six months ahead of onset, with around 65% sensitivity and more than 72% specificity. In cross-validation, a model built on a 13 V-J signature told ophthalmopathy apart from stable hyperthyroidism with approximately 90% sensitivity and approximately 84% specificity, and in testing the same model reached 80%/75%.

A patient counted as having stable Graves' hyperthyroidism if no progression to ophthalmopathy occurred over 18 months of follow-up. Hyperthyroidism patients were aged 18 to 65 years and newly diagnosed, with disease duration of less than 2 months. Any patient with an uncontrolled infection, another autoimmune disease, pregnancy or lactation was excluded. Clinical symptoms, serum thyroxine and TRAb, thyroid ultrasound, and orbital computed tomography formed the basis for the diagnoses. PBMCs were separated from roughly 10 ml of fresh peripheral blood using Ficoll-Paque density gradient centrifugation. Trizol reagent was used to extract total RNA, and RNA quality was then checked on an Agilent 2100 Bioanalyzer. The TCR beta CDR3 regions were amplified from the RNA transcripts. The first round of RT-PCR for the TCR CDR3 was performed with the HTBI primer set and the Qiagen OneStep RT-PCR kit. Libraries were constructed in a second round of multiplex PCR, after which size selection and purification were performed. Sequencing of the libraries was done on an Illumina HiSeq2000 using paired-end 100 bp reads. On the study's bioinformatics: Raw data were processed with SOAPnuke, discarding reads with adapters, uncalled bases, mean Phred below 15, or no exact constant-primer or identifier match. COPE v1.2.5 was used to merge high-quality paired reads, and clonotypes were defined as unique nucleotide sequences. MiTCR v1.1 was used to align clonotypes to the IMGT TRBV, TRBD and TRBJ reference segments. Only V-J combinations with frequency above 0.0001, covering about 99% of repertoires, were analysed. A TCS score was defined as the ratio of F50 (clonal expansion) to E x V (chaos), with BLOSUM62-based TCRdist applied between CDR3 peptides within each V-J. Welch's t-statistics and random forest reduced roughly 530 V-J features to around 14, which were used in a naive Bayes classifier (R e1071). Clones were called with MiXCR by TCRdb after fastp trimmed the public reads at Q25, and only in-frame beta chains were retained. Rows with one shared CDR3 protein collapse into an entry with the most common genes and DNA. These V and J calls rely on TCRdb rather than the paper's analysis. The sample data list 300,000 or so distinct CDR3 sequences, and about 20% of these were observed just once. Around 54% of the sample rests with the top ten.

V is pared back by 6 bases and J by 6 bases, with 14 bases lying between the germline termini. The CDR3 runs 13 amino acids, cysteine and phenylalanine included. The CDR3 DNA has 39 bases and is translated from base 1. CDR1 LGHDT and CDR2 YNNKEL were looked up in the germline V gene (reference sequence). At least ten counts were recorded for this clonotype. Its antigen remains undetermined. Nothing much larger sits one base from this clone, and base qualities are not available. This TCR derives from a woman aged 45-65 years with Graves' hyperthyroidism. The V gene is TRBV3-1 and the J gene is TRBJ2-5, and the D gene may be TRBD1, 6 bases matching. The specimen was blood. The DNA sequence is TGTGCCAGCAGGGAACAGGGCAGGCAGACCCAGTACTTC. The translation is CASREQGRQTQYF.